This entry is about one TCR beta chain. No antigen is known for it. This sample was included in a study of tumor-infiltrating lymphocytes in primary liver carcinoma. Overall study: Those sampled were patients whose primary liver carcinoma was treated by surgical resection. Findings and limits, study-wide: A significantly higher top-250-clone fraction was found in tumors than in blood (p = 0.039).

A primer matching the constant region was used to make TCR beta cDNA from approximately 0.45 ug of total RNA. Three nested multiplex PCR rounds, a slightly modified ARM-PCR method, built the TCR beta libraries. Both of the initial two PCR rounds ran for approximately 11 cycles and employed TRBV1-TRBV30 forward primers alongside a C-beta reverse primer. TCRdb re-called the multiplex PCR reads with MiXCR, one entry per CDR3 protein. Of a few hundred thousand distinct CDR3 sequences listed, about 50% are singletons. Germline V gene data show CDR1 as SEHNR and CDR2 as FQNEAQ (reference sequence). The V end lost 3 bases, the J end lost 5 bases, and 10 bases lay between the germline ends. CDR3 length: 13 residues. Blood RNA originated from unsorted whole blood, with germline DNA additionally extracted.

V and J are TRBV7-9 and TRBJ2-5; D gene ambiguous. The receptor's source is a woman aged 25 to 39 with primary liver carcinoma and hepatitis B virus infection. Sequenced material: peripheral blood. CDR3 in amino acids: CASSFLARETQYF. For the CDR3, the DNA is TGTGCCAGCAGCTTTTTGGCCAGGGAGACCCAGTACTTC.